These 2 T cell receptor beta chains were sequenced from one sample in a study of human T cells and chemical hapten exposure (dated by TCRdb to 2020 to 2023). The library was produced with RACE. Sequencing instrument: NextSeq 500. TCRdb reanalyzed the raw reads on its own, using fastp at Q25 for trimming and MiXCR for clone calling, and kept in-frame beta chains. When rows share a CDR3 protein, they turn into one entry using the most common DNA and genes. The sample yields more than 95,000 distinct CDR3 sequences; roughly 12% were counted once. Around 1.5% of the sample is held by the ten biggest clonotypes. What the time point label conveys for this sample: patch test 1, 2 weeks after DPC sensitization. Interpreted using the paper, the treatment or condition label stands for: therapeutic diphenylcyclopropenone sensitization with weekly scalp DPC. Material: whole blood, obtained in connection with sensitization to the hapten diphenylcyclopropenone (DPC). Receptors originate from a woman between 50 and 59 years old with alopecia areata. Some clones in this sample may be carry-over from other donors' samples.

The chain links TRBV6-5 to TRBJ2-1, with 9 bases that match TRBD2. The junction had 6 bases not matched to a gene; V was cut back by 2 bases and J by 7 bases. The length of the CDR3 is 15 residues. The germline V gene has CDR1 MNHEY and CDR2 SVGAGI. CDR3 sequence: CASSYEAGGQNEQFF. The DNA of the CDR3 is TGTGCCAGCAGTTACGAAGCGGGAGGTCAGAATGAGCAGTTCTTC.

This clonotype was picked up a small number of times. The genes are TRBV6-2 or TRBV6-3 and TRBJ2-2; TRBD1 agrees at 7 bases. This CDR3 spans 15 amino acids. Germline V gene sequence: CDR1 MNHEY, CDR2 SVGEGT. V gave up 1 base and J gave up 6 bases; unmatched junction bases: 5. The CDR3 DNA is TGTGCCAGCAGTTACTTGGACAGGAGACCCGGGGAGCTGTTTTTT. Its translation: CASSYLDRRPGELFF.